The rows below give T cell receptor beta chains drawn from one sample of a study of T cell repertoires in cytomegalovirus infection. TCRdb re-called the reads with MiXCR, one entry per CDR3 protein. The sample yields 150,000 to 200,000 distinct CDR3 sequences, approximately 19% seen once. Sequences were obtained from PBMCs. Receptors originate from a human donor in good health (CMV status not recorded). Some clones in this sample may be carry-over from other donors' samples. Each CDR3 is given with its conserved first and last residue. Each record gives: D gene, clone size, V gene, J gene, CDR3 length, CDR3 protein, CDR3 DNA. A D gene is named only where the DNA matches it firmly. For some rows the clone size is stated as once, few or many, or as a class when expanded; others skip it.

.	few	TRBV5-4	TRBJ1-1	14	CASSFTPRATEAFF	TGTGCCAGCAGCTTTACCCCCAGGGCCACTGAAGCTTTCTTT
.	few	TRBV2	TRBJ1-5	14	CASRSGGGNQPQHF	TGTGCCAGCAGATCCGGGGGGGGCAATCAGCCCCAGCATTTT
.	many	TRBV7-2	TRBJ1-1	15	CASSLVGGGNTEAFF	TGTGCCAGCAGCTTAGTCGGGGGAGGGAACACTGAAGCTTTCTTT
.	few	TRBV5-5	TRBJ2-3	13	CASSRSGADTQYF	TGTGCCAGCAGCCGTTCAGGGGCAGATACGCAGTATTTT
.	once	TRBV29-1	TRBJ2-5	16	CSARRGLQQGAETQYF	TGCAGCGCCCGGCGGGGGCTCCAACAAGGGGCAGAGACCCAGTACTTC
TRBD1	many	TRBV7-2	TRBJ1-4	15	CASSLAQGTNEKLFF	TGTGCCAGCAGCTTAGCACAGGGGACAAATGAAAAACTGTTTTTT
.	few	TRBV6-5	TRBJ1-1	15	CASSYSPGARTEAFF	TGTGCCAGCAGTTACTCGCCAGGGGCTCGCACTGAAGCTTTCTTT
TRBD1	once	TRBV5-1	TRBJ1-1	17	CASGVTGGEGSFTEAFF	TGCGCCAGCGGGGTGACAGGGGGCGAGGGTTCGTTCACTGAAGCTTTCTTT
.	few	TRBV5-1	TRBJ2-1	16	CASSRLESIAYNEQFF	TGCGCCAGCAGCCGGTTAGAAAGCATAGCCTACAATGAGCAGTTCTTC
TRBD1	.	TRBV15	TRBJ2-4	20	CATSRSDRGRNQLAKNIQYF	TGTGCCACCAGCAGATCTGACAGGGGACGTAATCAACTAGCCAAAAACATTCAGTACTTC
.	few	TRBV30	TRBJ2-5	12	CAWRLGGETQYF	TGTGCCTGGAGACTGGGGGGCGAGACCCAGTACTTC
.	many	TRBV7-8	TRBJ1-4	16	CASSPNLGATNEKLFF	TGTGCCAGCAGCCCCAACCTAGGCGCAACTAATGAAAAACTGTTTTTT
.	.	TRBV20-1	TRBJ2-1	14	CSARFADSYNEQFF	TGCAGTGCTAGGTTTGCGGACTCCTACAATGAGCAGTTCTTC
.	.	TRBV20-1	TRBJ1-2	14	CSARAPGTSYGFTF	TGCAGTGCTAGAGCCCCCGGGACAAGCTATGGCTTCACCTTC
.	few	TRBV6-6	TRBJ1-1	13	CASSYTRDGEAFF	TGTGCCAGCAGTTACACGCGGGATGGTGAAGCTTTCTTT
TRBD2	.	TRBV6-2/TRBV6-3	TRBJ2-7	14	CASGLADGYYEQYF	TGTGCCAGCGGACTAGCGGATGGATACTACGAGCAGTACTTC
.	.	TRBV19	TRBJ1-5	17	CASSIGGSGNSNQPQHF	TGTGCCAGTAGTATCGGGGGATCGGGAAATAGCAATCAGCCCCAGCATTTT
.	.	TRBV5-1	TRBJ1-6	19	CASSNKQGPGSSYNSPLHF	TGCGCCAGCAGCAATAAACAGGGCCCCGGGAGCTCCTATAATTCACCCCTCCACTTT
TRBD2	.	TRBV6-2/TRBV6-3	TRBJ2-1	13	CASRTSGGASQFF	TGTGCCAGCAGGACTAGCGGGGGGGCCTCGCAGTTCTTC
TRBD1	.	TRBV11-3	TRBJ1-4	14	CASSSRQGEEKLFF	TGTGCCAGCAGCTCCCGACAGGGGGAAGAAAAACTGTTTTTT
.	.	TRBV12-3/TRBV12-4	TRBJ2-7	15	CASSLARVREYEQYF	TGTGCCAGCAGTTTAGCGCGTGTCAGGGAGTACGAGCAGTACTTC
.	few	TRBV12-5	TRBJ2-1	16	CASGLVRNRGADEQFF	TGTGCTAGTGGTTTGGTACGAAACAGAGGGGCCGATGAGCAGTTCTTC
TRBD1	.	TRBV19	TRBJ1-5	13	CATWQGANQPQHF	TGTGCCACTTGGCAGGGGGCAAATCAGCCCCAGCATTTT
.	few	TRBV10-3	TRBJ1-2	12	CAIAQDSYGYTF	TGTGCCATCGCGCAAGACAGCTATGGCTACACCTTC
TRBD1	.	TRBV6-6	TRBJ1-2	15	CASKRGTGGDYGYTF	TGTGCCAGCAAAAGGGGGACAGGGGGCGACTATGGCTACACCTTC
TRBD1	many	TRBV6-2/TRBV6-3	TRBJ1-5	17	CASSNPQGTLPNQPQHF	TGTGCCAGCAGTAACCCACAGGGGACCCTTCCCAATCAGCCCCAGCATTTT
.	few	TRBV19	TRBJ2-7	14	CASRPGPNLYEQYF	TGTGCCAGTAGACCCGGACCAAACCTATACGAGCAGTACTTC
TRBD1	few	TRBV20-1	TRBJ2-5	12	CSARGQGETQYF	TGCAGTGCTAGGGGACAGGGAGAGACCCAGTACTTC
.	many	TRBV7-2	TRBJ2-7	15	CASSLIFGQSYEQYF	TGTGCCAGCAGCTTAATCTTCGGGCAGTCCTACGAGCAGTACTTC
TRBD1	.	TRBV7-9	TRBJ1-2	13	CASSHDRVDGYTF	TGTGCCAGCAGTCACGACAGGGTTGACGGCTACACCTTC
.	few	TRBV24-1	TRBJ2-5	15	CATSDLEGDSETQYF	TGTGCCACCAGTGATTTGGAGGGGGACTCGGAGACCCAGTACTTC
.	many	TRBV7-9	TRBJ2-1	14	CASSRGTEDNEQFF	TGTGCCAGCAGCCGGGGGACTGAGGACAATGAGCAGTTCTTC
TRBD2	.	TRBV6-1	TRBJ2-1	14	CASSYPGRPNEQFF	TGTGCCAGCAGTTATCCCGGGAGGCCCAATGAGCAGTTCTTC
TRBD1	.	TRBV29-1	TRBJ2-1	14	CSAKPGQGQNEQFF	TGCAGCGCAAAGCCGGGACAGGGCCAAAATGAGCAGTTCTTC
.	.	TRBV2	TRBJ1-1	10	CATQGTEAFF	TGTGCCACCCAGGGCACTGAAGCTTTCTTT
TRBD2	few	TRBV19	TRBJ2-1	15	CASSIELAGYNEQFF	TGTGCCAGTAGTATAGAACTAGCGGGCTACAATGAGCAGTTCTTC
.	.	TRBV28	TRBJ2-3	14	CASSSAAGIGTQYF	TGTGCCAGCAGTTCAGCTGCAGGCATCGGTACGCAGTATTTT
.	.	TRBV7-8	TRBJ2-5	15	CASSLGYAVGETQYF	TGTGCCAGCAGCTTAGGTTATGCCGTCGGAGAGACCCAGTACTTC
.	few	TRBV12-3/TRBV12-4	TRBJ2-1	12	CASKGLSNEQFF	TGTGCCAGCAAGGGGCTGAGCAATGAGCAGTTCTTC
TRBD2	few	TRBV10-3	TRBJ2-1	14	CAISDDGRANEQFF	TGTGCCATCAGTGATGACGGGAGGGCCAATGAGCAGTTCTTC
.	.	TRBV12-5	TRBJ1-1	14	CASGYGALNTEAFF	TGTGCTAGTGGTTACGGAGCGTTGAACACTGAAGCTTTCTTT
.	many	TRBV7-2	TRBJ1-5	15	CASSLAWGGGQPQHF	TGTGCCAGCAGCTTAGCGTGGGGGGGCGGTCAGCCCCAGCATTTT
.	.	TRBV2	TRBJ2-1	13	CASSKSFIGEEFF	TGTGCCAGCTCGAAGTCTTTTATAGGAGAGGAGTTCTTC
.	.	TRBV5-6	TRBJ2-4	14	CASSLIPEGNIQYF	TGTGCCAGCAGCTTGATTCCGGAGGGAAACATTCAGTACTTC
.	many	TRBV7-9	TRBJ2-7	12	CASSPSPYEQYF	TGTGCCAGCAGCCCCTCTCCCTACGAGCAGTACTTC
TRBD1	few	TRBV6-5	TRBJ1-5	13	CASSWDRDQPQHF	TGTGCCAGCAGCTGGGACAGAGATCAGCCCCAGCATTTT
.	many	TRBV5-1	TRBJ2-5	16	CASSSFSGTLQETQYF	TGCGCCAGCAGCTCGTTCTCCGGGACACTACAAGAGACCCAGTACTTC
TRBD1	.	TRBV7-2	TRBJ2-7	15	CASSLSGQGRGEQYF	TGTGCCAGCAGCTTGTCCGGACAGGGGAGGGGCGAGCAGTACTTC
.	.	TRBV7-9	TRBJ1-4	14	CASSLNAGNEKLFF	TGTGCCAGCAGCCTGAACGCAGGGAATGAAAAACTGTTTTTT
TRBD2	.	TRBV11-1	TRBJ2-5	17	CASSPRRAGGPAETQYF	TGTGCCAGCAGCCCCAGGAGAGCGGGAGGGCCGGCGGAGACCCAGTACTTC
TRBD1	.	TRBV5-1	TRBJ1-1	16	CASSLIIRGPSTEAFF	TGCGCCAGCAGCTTGATTATCAGGGGGCCGAGCACTGAAGCTTTCTTT
.	.	TRBV27	TRBJ1-1	16	CASSLLGVGAEGEAFF	TGTGCCAGCAGTTTATTGGGGGTCGGGGCTGAAGGGGAAGCTTTCTTT
TRBD2	few	TRBV6-1	TRBJ2-1	15	CASSQLAGAYNEQFF	TGTGCCAGCAGCCAACTAGCGGGGGCCTACAATGAGCAGTTCTTC
TRBD2	.	TRBV3-1	TRBJ2-7	14	CASSQSGTVREQYF	TGTGCCAGCAGCCAGAGCGGGACGGTCCGCGAGCAGTACTTC
.	many	TRBV7-2	TRBJ2-2	16	CASSHQGNANTGELFF	TGTGCCAGCAGCCATCAGGGGAACGCGAACACCGGGGAGCTGTTTTTT
TRBD2	.	TRBV6-2/TRBV6-3	TRBJ2-1	14	CASRPSGVGNEQFF	TGTGCCAGCAGGCCTAGCGGGGTGGGGAATGAGCAGTTCTTC
TRBD2	.	TRBV25-1	TRBJ2-1	15	CASSLSGRVHNEQFF	TGTGCCAGCAGTCTCAGCGGGAGAGTCCACAATGAGCAGTTCTTC
TRBD2	.	TRBV13	TRBJ2-1	21	CASSPGLAGQSEQSAYNEQFF	TGTGCCAGCAGCCCGGGACTAGCGGGACAGTCAGAACAAAGCGCCTACAATGAGCAGTTCTTC
.	many	TRBV19	TRBJ1-6	13	CASSPGPNSPLHF	TGTGCCAGTAGTCCGGGGCCAAATTCACCCCTCCACTTT